This TCR beta chain was recovered during a study of cytomegalovirus exposure and HLA in healthy donors. Study-level findings and limits: For cytomegalovirus status, the classifier reportedly gave diagnoses with high specificity and sensitivity. A few of the chains that were CMV-associated were confirmed in vitro to be specific for CMV antigens.

V shed 6 bases and J shed 4 bases, with 5 bases lying between them. Germline V CDR1 and CDR2: SGHTS, YDEGEE. The CDR3 is 11 residues long. This clone has only a few counts. As yet, its antigen is unknown. Use of 60 Vbeta and 13 Jbeta primers characterized the PCR. The assay was immunoSEQ multiplex PCR, and TCRdb's table has in-frame clones only and misses some. The sample lists tens of thousands of clones; around three quarters were seen once. The sequence was obtained from a young man in good health and CMV-seropositive. Sequencing input: PBMCs. This chain uses TRBV5-8 with TRBJ2-1, with D unclear. CDR3 protein: CASTRYNEQFF. The CDR3 nucleotides read TGTGCCAGCACCAGGTACAATGAGCAGTTCTTC.